The 22 T cell receptor beta chains reported below all come from one sample, sequenced in a study of neurological immune-mediated disorders. TCRdb recomputed calls from the 5' RACE reads with MiXCR, one row per CDR3 protein. The sample has 31,000 or so distinct CDR3 sequences, around 4.5% seen once. The specimen sequenced was PBMCs. These receptors all stem from a man younger than 35 in good health.

This clonotype was detected ten times or more. V usage is TRBV5-1 and J usage is TRBJ2-1, with 9 bases aligning to TRBD1. J was trimmed by 0 bases and V by 2 bases; bases with no gene match: 0. The CDR3 extends over 15 amino acids. Per the germline V gene, CDR1 is SGHRS and CDR2 is YFSETQ. The CDR3 coding sequence is TGCGCCAGCAGCTTACAGGGGGCCTCCTACAATGAGCAGTTCTTC. This gives the protein CASSLQGASYNEQFF.

This clonotype has a count of ten or more. The rearrangement uses TRBV3-1 and TRBJ2-7; D remains ambiguous. CDR3 length equals 12 residues. Trimming stripped 1 base from V and 3 bases from J, with 4 bases between. Germline lookup yields CDR1 LGHDT and CDR2 YNNKEL (reference sequence). The CDR3 here is CASSQGDYEQYF. Here the CDR3 DNA reads TGTGCCAGCAGCCAAGGTGACTACGAGCAGTACTTC.

This clonotype was observed at least ten times. The chain carries TRBV6-2 or TRBV6-3 and TRBJ2-7; 7 positions match TRBD1. The CDR3 covers 15 residues. Germline CDR1 reads MNHEY; CDR2 reads SVGEGT. The trim removed 6 bases at V and 0 bases at J, leaving 8 bases unmatched. For the CDR3, the DNA is TGTGCCAGCAGCTCCTACCGGGACAGCTCCTACGAGCAGTACTTC. As protein: CASSSYRDSSYEQYF.

At least ten counts were recorded for this clonotype. J is TRBJ2-3 and V is TRBV27; 14 bases match TRBD2. J gave up 0 bases and V 6 bases, and 2 bases lay outside the gene matches. The length of the CDR3 is 16 residues. Germline-derived CDR1 and CDR2 are MNHEY and SMNVEV (reference sequence). The CDR3 region is CASSRLAGGSTDTQYF. CDR3 nucleotide sequence: TGTGCCAGCAGCCGACTAGCGGGGGGGAGCACAGATACGCAGTATTTT.

This clonotype has at least ten counts. The rearrangement links TRBV24-1 to TRBJ2-1; maybe TRBD2 (6 bases). The CDR3 has 13 amino acids. The germline V gene encodes CDR1 KGHDR and CDR2 SFDVKD. V lost 2 bases to trimming and J lost 5 bases, with 6 bases between them. The CDR3, as DNA: TGTGCCACCAGTGATTCGGGGGACAATGAGCAGTTCTTC. The encoded protein is CATSDSGDNEQFF.

This clonotype has at least ten counts. The rearrangement links TRBV20-1 to TRBJ2-1; 8 bases are a match to TRBD1. The CDR3 is made up of 12 amino acids. Trimming at V came to 7 bases and at J to 5 bases, leaving 4 bases not matched to a gene. Per the germline V gene, CDR1 is DFQATT and CDR2 is SNEGSKA (reference sequence). The CDR3 coding sequence is TGCAGTGGTATGACAGGGGACAATGAGCAGTTCTTC. It encodes CSGMTGDNEQFF.

This clonotype was counted ten times or more. This chain connects TRBV15 to TRBJ2-1; D perhaps matches TRBD1 (6 bases). V was shortened by 4 bases and J by 0 bases, with 13 bases between the two germline ends. Germline V gene lookup returns CDR1 LNHNV and CDR2 YYDKDF (reference sequence). This CDR3 has 16 residues. The CDR3 DNA follows: TGTGCCACCAGCATACAGAGGGGGAGCTCCTACAATGAGCAGTTCTTC. Amino acids: CATSIQRGSSYNEQFF. The whole variable domain, remainder taken from reference TRBV15 and TRBJ2-1, is DAMVIQNPRYQVTQFGKPVTLSCSQTLNHNVMYWYQQKSSQAPKLLFHYYDKDFNNEADTPDNFQSRRPNTSFCFLDIRSPGLGDTAMYLCATSIQRGSSYNEQFFGPGTRLTVL.

This clonotype has ten or more counts. The chain links TRBV12-3 or TRBV12-4 to TRBJ1-4; a possible D gene is TRBD1 (5 bases). CDR3 size: 15 residues. The germline V and J ends were trimmed by 2 bases and 8 bases, with 15 bases remaining between them. The CDR3: CASSLRGTVREKLFF. CDR3 DNA: TGTGCCAGCAGTTTACGTGGGACCGTGAGGGAAAAACTGTTTTTT.

In its sample, this clonotype was seen many times. This chain connects TRBV20-1 to TRBJ1-2; D gene unclear. The CDR3 loop spans 11 amino acids. Germline CDR1 is DFQATT and CDR2 is SNEGSKA (reference sequence). Trimming pared 4 bases from V and 4 bases from J, leaving 7 bases between. CDR3 loop: CSATRGYGYTF. CDR3 DNA sequence: TGCAGTGCTACCCGGGGCTATGGCTACACCTTC.

This clonotype was detected ten times or more. V and J are TRBV13 and TRBJ2-5; a possible D gene is TRBD1 (6 bases). Trimming removed 5 bases from V and 3 bases from J, with 10 bases in between. The CDR3 runs to 13 residues. Germline V lookup: CDR1 PRHDT, CDR2 FYEKMQ (reference sequence). The CDR3 DNA is TGTGCCAGCAGCGATGGGGACAAAGAGACCCAGTACTTC. Translated, it gives CASSDGDKETQYF.

The chain couples TRBV19 to TRBJ2-1, with D possibly being TRBD1 (5 bases). Germline V CDR1 and CDR2: LNHDA, SQIVND (reference sequence). CDR3 length: 11 residues. Trimming stripped 1 base from V and 15 bases from J, with 10 bases between. The CDR3 protein is CASSIGGQPFF. DNA of the CDR3: TGTGCCAGTAGTATAGGAGGACAACCGTTCTTC.

This clonotype has at least ten counts. The rearrangement links TRBV6-2 or TRBV6-3 to TRBJ1-1; 7 positions match TRBD1. From germline, CDR1 is MNHEY and CDR2 SVGEGT. Trimming at V came to 6 bases and at J to 3 bases, leaving 4 bases not matched to a gene. The CDR3 covers 13 residues. This CDR3 is CASRTGSDTEAFF. The CDR3 DNA is TGTGCCAGCAGGACAGGGTCGGACACTGAAGCTTTCTTT.

This clonotype showed up just a few times. J is TRBJ2-7 and V is TRBV3-1, with D tentatively TRBD1 or TRBD2 (5 bases each). The CDR3 consists of 16 residues. Trimming took off 4 bases at V and 5 bases at J, with 21 bases between the two ends. Germline lookup yields CDR1 LGHDT and CDR2 YNNKEL (reference sequence). For the CDR3, the DNA is TGTGCCAGCAGCCCTCCCCCCCCCAGGGACCTCGACGAGCAGTACTTC. This sequence encodes CASSPPPPRDLDEQYF.

The chain carries TRBV24-1 and TRBJ2-2; D gene ambiguous. The CDR3 is made up of 12 amino acids. Germline V gene data show CDR1 as KGHDR and CDR2 as SFDVKD. Trimming cost V 5 bases and J 16 bases, with 16 bases left between them. CDR3 nucleotides: TGTGCCACCAGTGGATCTTCGCAGGACCCGTTTTTT. Protein product: CATSGSSQDPFF.

The chain employs TRBV29-1 and TRBJ2-3; 10 bases fit TRBD1. From germline, CDR1 is SQVTM and CDR2 ANQGSEA. The junction had 21 bases not matched to a gene; V was cut back by 3 bases and J by 6 bases. The CDR3 spans 19 residues. CDR3 sequence reads: CSVDCSAARDRGRFDTQYF. In DNA form, the CDR3 reads TGCAGCGTTGATTGCTCCGCCGCGAGGGACAGGGGCCGATTTGATACGCAGTATTTT.

This clonotype was observed at least ten times. The genes are TRBV20-1 and TRBJ1-1; unclear D gene. Germline values: CDR1 DFQATT, CDR2 SNEGSKA (reference sequence). The CDR3 extends over 12 amino acids. Trimming shortened V by 1 base and J by 5 bases, and 8 bases separated the two germline ends. The CDR3 spells CSARVVRTEAFF. Here the CDR3 DNA reads TGCAGTGCTAGAGTGGTCAGGACTGAAGCTTTCTTT.

In this sample, this clonotype turned up many times. The rearrangement joins TRBV14 to TRBJ2-5, with D maybe TRBD1 (5 bases). Looked up from germline, CDR1 is SGHDN and CDR2 is FVKESK. The CDR3 totals 13 residues. The V gene lost 4 bases and the J gene lost 5 bases, with 11 bases spanning the gap. CDR3: CASSPTGYETQYF. As DNA, the CDR3 is TGTGCCAGCAGCCCCACAGGTTACGAGACCCAGTACTTC.

Many counts were recorded for this clonotype. CDR3 bases: TGTGCCATCAGTGATACGACAAACACTGAAGCTTTCTTT. This gives the protein CAISDTTNTEAFF. The gene calls are TRBV10-3 and TRBJ1-1; D is uncertain. The CDR3 is 13 amino acids. CDR1 is ENHRY and CDR2 is SYGVKD in the germline V gene. V shed 3 bases and J shed 2 bases, with 7 bases lying between them.

This clonotype is labeled medium-sized. The chain carries TRBV10-2 and TRBJ1-4; the D is unclear. This CDR3 comprises 13 residues. Germline V gives CDR1 WSHSY, CDR2 SAAADI. Deletions cut 10 bases from V and 4 bases from J, with 13 bases between. CDR3 residues: CATLGGFNEKLFF. CDR3 DNA: TGCGCCACCTTAGGCGGTTTTAATGAAAAACTGTTTTTT.

There are many counts of this clonotype. This chain connects TRBV20-1 to TRBJ2-7; tentatively, D is TRBD1 (7 bases). The germline V gene has CDR1 DFQATT and CDR2 SNEGSKA (reference sequence). There are 13 residues in the CDR3. The V end was cut by 4 bases, the J end by 3 bases, with 13 bases between. CDR3 in amino acids: CSANPGGGYEQYF. CDR3 DNA: TGCAGTGCTAACCCAGGGGGAGGCTACGAGCAGTACTTC.

This clonotype was detected many times. V and J are TRBV12-3 or TRBV12-4 and TRBJ1-1, with a tentative D call TRBD1 (5 bases). This CDR3 comprises 14 residues. V gave up 3 bases and J gave up 0 bases, with 8 bases separating them. In nucleotides, the CDR3 is TGTGCCAGCAGTTTTCCGACAGTGAACACTGAAGCTTTCTTT. It translates to CASSFPTVNTEAFF.

By sample fraction, this clonotype is medium-sized (0.01 to 0.1%). The CDR3 coding sequence is TGTGCCAGCAGTTTCTCACGGGGGACTGAAGCTTTCTTT. Translating gives CASSFSRGTEAFF. This chain connects TRBV12-3 or TRBV12-4 to TRBJ1-1; TRBD1 might be the D (5 bases). The CDR3 extends over 13 amino acids. V was trimmed by 3 bases and J by 5 bases, leaving 10 bases between them.